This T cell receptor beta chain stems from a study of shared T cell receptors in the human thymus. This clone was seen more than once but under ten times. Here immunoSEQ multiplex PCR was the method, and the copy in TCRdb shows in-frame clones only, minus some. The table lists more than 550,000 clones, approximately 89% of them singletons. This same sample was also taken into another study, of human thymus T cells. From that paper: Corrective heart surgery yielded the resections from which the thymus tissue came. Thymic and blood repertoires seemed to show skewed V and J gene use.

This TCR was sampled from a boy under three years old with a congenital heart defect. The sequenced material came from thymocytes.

The CDR3 region is CASSSPLRQGVDSGNTIYF. DNA of the CDR3: TGTGCCAGCAGCTCCCCCCTTCGACAGGGAGTCGACTCAGGAAACACCATATATTTT. This chain connects TRBV7-9 to TRBJ1-3; 7 bases match TRBD1. The junction had 19 bases not matched to a gene; V was cut back by 4 bases and J by 4 bases. Germline V gene data show CDR1 as SEHNR and CDR2 as FQNEAQ (reference sequence). The CDR3 has 19 amino acids.